This is a list of T cell receptor beta chains from one sample in a study of T cell clonotyping in hematopoietic cell transplantation. TCRdb's copy holds only in-frame clones and misses some; the assay was immunoSEQ multiplex PCR. Found here are over 5,000 clones, around 84% of them singletons; the top ten hold 4% to 5%. This specimen consisted of peripheral blood mononuclear cells, obtained before stem cell transplant. The receptors were gathered from a man between 60 and 75 years old with acute myeloid leukemia. Some clones in this sample may be carry-over from other donors' samples. The CDR3 runs from the conserved cysteine through the conserved F or W. Fields, in order: clone size, J gene, D gene, V gene, CDR3 protein, CDR3 DNA. D genes are given only for firm matches. Expanded clones get a size class; other rows say once, few or many, or leave the size out.

>.|TRBJ1-1|TRBD1|TRBV7-2
CASSQPGGGMNTEAFF
TGTGCCAGCAGTCAACCAGGGGGCGGGATGAACACTGAAGCTTTCTTT
>.|TRBJ1-5|.|TRBV19
CASSRAGPNQPQHF
TGTGCCAGTAGTAGGGCAGGACCTAATCAGCCCCAGCATTTT
>.|TRBJ1-2|TRBD1|TRBV7-9
CASSPGQGFVYGYTF
TGTGCCAGCAGCCCGGGACAGGGCTTTGTCTATGGCTACACCTTC
>.|TRBJ2-1|.|TRBV9
CASSLVGGRNNEQFF
TGTGCCAGCAGCCTCGTGGGGGGGCGTAACAATGAGCAGTTCTTC
>.|TRBJ2-7|TRBD2|TRBV12-5
CASSGDYSYEQYF
TGTGCTAGTTCGGGGGACTACTCCTACGAGCAGTACTTC
>few|TRBJ2-1|TRBD2|TRBV7-9
CASSLRDGRGYNEQFF
TGTGCCAGCAGCTTACGGGACGGGAGGGGCTACAATGAGCAGTTCTTC
>.|TRBJ2-3|.|TRBV6-5
CASRATGLGTDTQYF
TGTGCCAGCAGGGCAACAGGATTGGGGACAGATACGCAGTATTTT
>.|TRBJ2-7|.|TRBV20-1
CSASGPEQYF
TGCAGTGCTAGTGGGCCCGAGCAGTACTTC
>few|TRBJ2-3|.|TRBV7-2
CASSLEAGLTTDTQYF
TGTGCCAGCAGCTTAGAAGCGGGTCTCACCACAGATACGCAGTATTTT
>.|TRBJ1-2|.|TRBV7-8
CASSLVSQGNYGYTF
TGTGCCAGCAGCTTAGTTAGTCAGGGAAACTATGGCTACACCTTC
>.|TRBJ2-7|.|TRBV7-2
CASSLGVEQYF
TGTGCCAGCAGCTTGGGGGTCGAGCAGTACTTC
>.|TRBJ2-1|.|TRBV18
CASSRQNNEQFF
TGTGCCAGCTCAAGACAGAACAATGAGCAGTTCTTC
>.|TRBJ1-1|TRBD1|TRBV19
CASSTRDRGEAFF
TGTGCCAGTAGTACCCGGGACAGAGGTGAAGCTTTCTTT
>.|TRBJ2-7|TRBD1|TRBV5-1
CASSLAMGQGSYEQYF
TGCGCCAGCAGCTTAGCCATGGGACAGGGGTCCTACGAGCAGTACTTC
>.|TRBJ1-5|.|TRBV6-1
CASSEDGSNQPQHF
TGTGCCAGCAGTGAAGACGGGAGCAATCAGCCCCAGCATTTT
>.|TRBJ2-7|TRBD2|TRBV5-4
CASSLPSGYEYEQYF
TGTGCCAGCAGCTTGCCTAGCGGGTACGAATACGAGCAGTACTTC
>.|TRBJ1-6|TRBD1|TRBV7-9
CASRVEGARNSPLHF
TGTGCCAGCAGGGTGGAGGGGGCCAGAAATTCACCCCTCCACTTT
>.|TRBJ1-2|.|TRBV4-1
CASSQVTANYGYTF
TGCGCCAGCAGCCAAGTGACAGCCAACTATGGCTACACCTTC
>few|TRBJ1-2|.|TRBV6-1
CASSFPLRGNTF
TGTGCCAGCAGTTTCCCCCTCAGGGGAAACACCTTC
>.|TRBJ2-7|TRBD2|TRBV15
CATSRDLWTSDSYEQYF
TGTGCCACCAGCAGAGATCTTTGGACTAGCGACTCCTACGAGCAGTACTTC
>.|TRBJ2-5|.|TRBV6-6
CASSRPGKTQYF
TGTGCCAGCTCTCGGCCCGGGAAGACCCAGTACTTC
>.|TRBJ2-7|.|TRBV10-3
CAISDGSGSYEQYF
TGTGCCATCAGTGATGGTTCAGGGAGCTACGAGCAGTACTTC
>.|TRBJ2-7|.|TRBV11-3
CASSLDAQGAYEQYF
TGTGCCAGCAGCTTAGATGCCCAGGGAGCCTACGAGCAGTACTTC
>.|TRBJ2-1|TRBD2|TRBV19
CASTGLAGYNEQFF
TGTGCCAGTACAGGGCTAGCGGGTTACAATGAGCAGTTCTTC
>.|TRBJ2-7|TRBD1|TRBV9
CASSPTPGQGTYEQYF
TGTGCCAGCAGCCCCACCCCGGGACAGGGGACCTACGAGCAGTACTTC
>.|TRBJ1-1|.|TRBV5-1
CASSLVAQGLTEAFF
TGCGCCAGCAGCTTGGTGGCACAGGGCCTCACTGAAGCTTTCTTT
>.|TRBJ1-1|.|TRBV6-5
CASTLQGAANTEAFF
TGTGCCAGCACTCTACAGGGAGCGGCGAACACTGAAGCTTTCTTT
>.|TRBJ2-5|.|TRBV11-2
CASSSEFGREETQYF
TGTGCCAGCAGCTCTGAGTTCGGCCGGGAAGAGACCCAGTACTTC